The 2 T cell receptor beta chains below all came from one sample that was sequenced in a study of T cell responses to AZD1222 COVID-19 vaccine. TCRdb keeps only in-frame clones here, not all; method: immunoSEQ multiplex PCR. The sample has 95,000 to 120,000 clones; about 87% are singletons. Source: peripheral blood, taken 28 days after the second AZD1222 dose. The receptors here all came from an adult who received the AZD1222 COVID-19 vaccine.

In its sample, this clone was seen once. The CDR3 region is CASRPIGTSGNTIYF. As DNA, the CDR3 is TGTGCCAGCAGGCCAATAGGAACCTCTGGAAACACCATATATTTT. The chain carries TRBV27 and TRBJ1-3; D remains ambiguous. V was cut by 6 bases and J by 0 bases, with 12 bases left in between. This CDR3 spans 15 amino acids. CDR1 is MNHEY, CDR2 SMNVEV, per germline (reference sequence).

J is TRBJ2-7 and V is TRBV19; 7 bases are shared with TRBD1. The CDR3 consists of 13 residues. Germline V gene lookup returns CDR1 LNHDA and CDR2 SQIVND (reference sequence). V lost 4 bases and J lost 3; bases outside the gene matches: 3. CDR3 in amino acids: CASSSDRDYEQYF. CDR3 DNA: TGTGCCAGTAGTAGCGACAGGGACTACGAGCAGTACTTC.